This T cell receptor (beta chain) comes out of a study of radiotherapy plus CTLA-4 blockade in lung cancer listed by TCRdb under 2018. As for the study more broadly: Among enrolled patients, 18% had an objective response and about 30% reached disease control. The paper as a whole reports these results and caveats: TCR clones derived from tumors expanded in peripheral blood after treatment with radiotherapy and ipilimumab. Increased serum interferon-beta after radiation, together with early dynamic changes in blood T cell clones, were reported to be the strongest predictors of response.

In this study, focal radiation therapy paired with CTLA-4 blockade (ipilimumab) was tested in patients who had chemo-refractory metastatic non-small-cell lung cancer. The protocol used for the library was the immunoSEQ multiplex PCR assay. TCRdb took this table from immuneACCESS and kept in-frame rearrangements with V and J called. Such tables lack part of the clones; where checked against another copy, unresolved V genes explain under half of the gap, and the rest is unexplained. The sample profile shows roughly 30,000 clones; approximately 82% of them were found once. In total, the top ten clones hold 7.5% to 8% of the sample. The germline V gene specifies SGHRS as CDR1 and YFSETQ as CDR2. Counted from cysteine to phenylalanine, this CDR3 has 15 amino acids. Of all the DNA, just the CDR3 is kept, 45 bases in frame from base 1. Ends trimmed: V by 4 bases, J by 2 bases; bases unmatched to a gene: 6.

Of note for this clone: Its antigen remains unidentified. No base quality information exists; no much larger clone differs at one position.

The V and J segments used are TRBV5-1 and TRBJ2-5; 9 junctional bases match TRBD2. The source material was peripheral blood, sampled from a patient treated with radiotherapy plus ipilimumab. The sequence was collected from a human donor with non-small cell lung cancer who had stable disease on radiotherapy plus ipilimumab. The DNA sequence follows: TGCGCCAGCAGCCCGGGACTAGCTACACAAGAGACCCAGTACTTC. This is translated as CASSPGLATQETQYF.